The 13 T cell receptor beta chains given below trace back to one sample, sequenced in a study of blood T cell repertoires in COVID-19. Only in-frame clones appear in the TCRdb table, and some are missing; sequencing was by immunoSEQ multiplex PCR. The sample contains some 160,000 clones, around 80% of which appear only once. The sequencing input was PBMCs or T cells enriched from blood (not recorded which). These TCRs come from a woman between 70 and 85 years old in a cohort exposed to, infected with or recovered from COVID-19 (not recorded which).

The chain has TRBV11-2 and TRBJ2-7, with 9 bases fitting TRBD2. Germline V gene lookup returns CDR1 SGHAT and CDR2 FQNNGV. The CDR3 sequence is 15 residues long. V dropped 5 bases and J dropped 6; count of bases not matched to a gene: 11. This CDR3 reads CASSPWLAGVGEQYF. CDR3 coding DNA: TGTGCCAGCAGCCCCTGGTTAGCGGGAGTGGGCGAGCAGTACTTC.

This sequence joins TRBV5-4 and TRBJ2-5; no reliable D call. Trimming removed 0 bases from V and 1 base from J, with 7 bases in between. CDR1 and CDR2 (germline): SGHNT, YYREEE (reference sequence). This CDR3 has 14 amino acids. The CDR3 sequence is CASSLGRTQETQYF. CDR3 DNA: TGTGCCAGCAGCTTGGGTAGAACCCAAGAGACCCAGTACTTC. Drawing the rest from reference TRBV5-4 and TRBJ2-5, the complete variable domain is ETGVTQSPTHLIKTRGQQVTLRCSSQSGHNTVSWYQQALGQGPQFIFQYYREEENGRGNFPPRFSGLQFPNYSSELNVNALELDDSALYLCASSLGRTQETQYFGPGTRLLVL.

CDR3 in DNA: TGCGCCAGCAGCTTGGGGGGCACCGGCCAAGAGACCCAGTACTTC. Residues: CASSLGGTGQETQYF. The chain joins TRBV5-1 to TRBJ2-5; weak D call: TRBD1 (5 bases). Germline V gene lookup returns CDR1 SGHRS and CDR2 YFSETQ. The CDR3 covers 15 residues. Trimming stripped 0 bases from V and 1 base from J, with 10 bases between.

The CDR3 nucleotides read TGTGCCAGCAGCGCCGCCTCAGGGGGGGGCTACACCTTC. Its protein is CASSAASGGGYTF. The chain couples TRBV7-9 to TRBJ1-2; 7 bases are shared with TRBD1. The J segment lost 8 bases and the V segment lost 5 bases, leaving 8 bases of the junction unmatched. The CDR3 is 13 amino acids. Germline lookup yields CDR1 SEHNR and CDR2 FQNEAQ (reference sequence).

The chain links TRBV15 to TRBJ2-3; TRBD1 might be the D (5 bases). The germline CDR1 and CDR2 sequences are LNHNV and YYDKDF (reference sequence). Trimming stripped 2 bases from V and 6 bases from J, with 21 bases between. The CDR3 length is 17 residues. This chain's CDR3 is CATSRSEVAQGWDTQYF. The CDR3 DNA follows: TGTGCCACCAGCAGATCCGAGGTAGCCCAGGGCTGGGATACGCAGTATTTT.

The chain combines TRBV7-9 with TRBJ1-3; TRBD1 might be the D (6 bases). CDR3 length: 15 amino acids. The germline V gene has CDR1 SEHNR and CDR2 FQNEAQ (reference sequence). With 5 bases removed from V and 7 bases from J, the gap between germline ends came to 18 bases. CDR3 amino acids: CASSPRGTWGNTIYF. Here the CDR3 DNA reads TGTGCCAGCAGCCCGCGTGGGACATGGGGCAACACCATATATTTT.

V gene TRBV6-5 combines with J gene TRBJ2-1; 8 bases line up with TRBD2. The trim removed 5 bases at V and 1 base at J, leaving 4 bases unmatched. CDR3 length: 15 residues. Germline CDR1 and CDR2: MNHEY and SVGAGI. This chain's CDR3 is CASSPSGSSYNEQFF. As DNA, the CDR3 is TGTGCCAGCAGTCCTAGCGGGTCTTCCTACAATGAGCAGTTCTTC.

This chain uses TRBV4-1 with TRBJ2-7; TRBD1 agrees at 8 bases. The CDR3 sequence is 17 residues long. V lost 2 bases and J lost 0; bases outside the gene matches: 9. Germline CDR1 and CDR2: MGHRA and YSYEKL. CDR3 sequence (DNA): TGCGCCAGCAGCCAAAGAGCCGGCGACAGGGGCTCCTACGAGCAGTACTTC. Protein: CASSQRAGDRGSYEQYF.

The chain uses TRBV24-1 and TRBJ2-7; 8 nucleotides align to TRBD1. The J segment lost 3 bases and the V segment lost 3 bases, leaving 12 bases of the junction unmatched. Germline V gene data show CDR1 as KGHDR and CDR2 as SFDVKD. CDR3 length: 17 amino acids. CDR3 coding DNA: TGTGCCACCAGTGATCGCAACTTGGGGACAGGACGCTACGAGCAGTACTTC. This gives the protein CATSDRNLGTGRYEQYF.

The sample holds one count of this clone. The chain joins TRBV11-2 to TRBJ2-1; tentatively, D is TRBD2 (6 bases). CDR1 and CDR2 (germline): SGHAT, FQNNGV. With 2 bases removed from V and 9 bases from J, the gap between germline ends came to 14 bases. The CDR3 is 14 residues long. The CDR3 region is CASSLTTSSFEQFF. The CDR3 DNA follows: TGTGCCAGCAGCTTAACGACTAGTAGTTTTGAGCAGTTCTTC. Drawing the rest from reference TRBV11-2 and TRBJ2-1, the complete variable domain is EAGVAQSPRYKIIEKRQSVAFWCNPISGHATLYWYQQILGQGPKLLIQFQNNGVVDDSQLPKDRFSAERLKGVDSTLKIQPAKLEDSAVYLCASSLTTSSFEQFFGPGTRLTVL.

The chain links TRBV7-9 to TRBJ1-4; weak D call: TRBD1 (5 bases). V was trimmed by 3 bases and J by 11 bases, leaving 16 bases between them. The CDR3 is 14 amino acids. From germline, CDR1 is SEHNR and CDR2 FQNEAQ (reference sequence). The CDR3 reads CASSFDYQGYKLFF. The CDR3 DNA reads TGTGCCAGCAGCTTCGATTACCAGGGATATAAACTGTTTTTT.

This clone was detected only once. The chain recombines TRBV29-1 with TRBJ2-3; TRBD2 is a possible D gene (8 bases). The CDR3 contains 19 residues. Germline V gene lookup returns CDR1 SQVTM and CDR2 ANQGSEA. V lost 3 bases and J 1 base, leaving 26 bases between the germline ends. The CDR3 spells CSVDSPGGLRTGRTDTQYF. The CDR3 DNA reads as TGCAGCGTTGATAGTCCGGGGGGGTTGCGGACAGGTCGCACAGATACGCAGTATTTT.

The chain joins TRBV11-3 to TRBJ1-1, with D uncertain. Germline V gene sequence: CDR1 SGHNT, CDR2 YENEEA. V shed 2 bases and J shed 4 bases, with 17 bases lying between them. The CDR3 runs 16 residues. CDR3 sequence: CASSLFSPLLGTEAFF. The CDR3 DNA reads as TGTGCCAGCAGCTTATTTAGCCCGCTTTTGGGCACTGAAGCTTTCTTT.